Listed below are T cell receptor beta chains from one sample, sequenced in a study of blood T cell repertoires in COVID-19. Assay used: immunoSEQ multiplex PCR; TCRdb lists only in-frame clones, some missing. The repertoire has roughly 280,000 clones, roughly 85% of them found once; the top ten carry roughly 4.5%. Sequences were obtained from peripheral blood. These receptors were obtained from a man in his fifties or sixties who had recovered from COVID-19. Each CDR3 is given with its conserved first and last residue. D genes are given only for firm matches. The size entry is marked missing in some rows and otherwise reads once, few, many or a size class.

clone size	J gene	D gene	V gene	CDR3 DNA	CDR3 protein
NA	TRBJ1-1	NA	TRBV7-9	TGTGCCAGCAGCTCGCCGCCAACGGACAGTGGGACTGAAGCTTTCTTT	CASSSPPTDSGTEAFF
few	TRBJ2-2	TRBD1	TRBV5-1	TGCGCCAGCAACACAGGGGGCTCGAACACCGGGGAGCTGTTTTTT	CASNTGGSNTGELFF
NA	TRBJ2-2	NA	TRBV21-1	TGTGCCAGCAGTAGCCAGTTAACGAACACCGGGGAGCTGTTTTTT	CASSSQLTNTGELFF
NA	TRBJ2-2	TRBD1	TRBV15	TGTGCCACCAGCAGCGGACAGGCCGCGAACACCGGGGAGCTGTTTTTT	CATSSGQAANTGELFF
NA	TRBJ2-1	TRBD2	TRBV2	TGTGCCAGCCGCGGGGCTAGCGGGAAGGGTGAGCAGTTCTTC	CASRGASGKGEQFF
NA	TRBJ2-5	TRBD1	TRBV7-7	TGTGCCAGCAGCCGATCCGGACAGGGGACAGAGACCCAGTACTTC	CASSRSGQGTETQYF
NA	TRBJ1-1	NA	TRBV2	TGTGCCAGCAGTGAATGGAAAGGGAGGAACACTGAAGCTTTCTTT	CASSEWKGRNTEAFF
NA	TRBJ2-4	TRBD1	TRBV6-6	TGTGCCAGCAGTTACCCCGGACAGGGGGAAGGCATTCAGTACTTC	CASSYPGQGEGIQYF
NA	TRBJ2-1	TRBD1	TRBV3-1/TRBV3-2	TGTGCCAGCAGCCAAGAACAGGGGCGAGACTACAATGAGCAGTTCTTC	CASSQEQGRDYNEQFF
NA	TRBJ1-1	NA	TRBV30	TGTGCCTGGAGTTGGGGGGGGAACACTGAAGCTTTCTTT	CAWSWGGNTEAFF
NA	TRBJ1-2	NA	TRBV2	TGTGCCAGCAGTGAGGGACATTACCGGGTATACTATGGCTACACCTTC	CASSEGHYRVYYGYTF
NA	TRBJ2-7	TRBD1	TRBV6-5	TGTGCCAGCAGCCCGGGACAGGGGGCTAGGGAGCAGTACTTC	CASSPGQGAREQYF
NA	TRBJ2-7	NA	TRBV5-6	TGTGCCAGCAGCTTACGGGGTTTGTACGAGCAGTACTTC	CASSLRGLYEQYF
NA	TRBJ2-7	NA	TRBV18	TGTGCCAGCTCACCCCAGAGTCGGGGGTCCTACGAGCAGTACTTC	CASSPQSRGSYEQYF
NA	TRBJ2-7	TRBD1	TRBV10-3	TGTGCCATCAGTGCCGGGACAGGGGGGGCCTACGAGCAGTACTTC	CAISAGTGGAYEQYF
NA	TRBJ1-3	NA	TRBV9	TGTGCCAGCAGCGTAGAATCGAGGGCGTTCGGAAACACCATATATTTT	CASSVESRAFGNTIYF
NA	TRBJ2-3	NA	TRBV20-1	TGCAGTGCCAACTCCCTGGCAGGGTTGCATTTT	CSANSLAGLHF
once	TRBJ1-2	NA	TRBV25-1	TGTGCCAGCAGTGATGGCGGATACTATGGCTACACCTTC	CASSDGGYYGYTF
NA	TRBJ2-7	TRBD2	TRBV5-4	TGTGCCAGCAGCTCGCCGGGACTACACTCCTACGAGCAGTACTTC	CASSSPGLHSYEQYF
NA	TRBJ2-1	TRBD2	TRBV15	TGTGCCACCAGCAGAGAGCTAGCGGGGGGAAATGAGCAGTTCTTC	CATSRELAGGNEQFF
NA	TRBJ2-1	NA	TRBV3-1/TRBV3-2	TGTGCCAGCAGCCAAGATTGGCCAGGGGTCTACAATGAGCAGTTCTTC	CASSQDWPGVYNEQFF
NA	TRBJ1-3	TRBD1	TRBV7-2	TGTGCCAGCAGCTTAGGGACAGGGGGCTCTGGAAACACCATATATTTT	CASSLGTGGSGNTIYF
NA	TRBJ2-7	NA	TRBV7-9	TGTGCCAGCAGCCCCTCCTCCTCTGACGAGCAGTACTTC	CASSPSSSDEQYF
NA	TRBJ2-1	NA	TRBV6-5	TGTGCCAGCAGCCGGCCTAGCGATGAGCAGTTCTTC	CASSRPSDEQFF
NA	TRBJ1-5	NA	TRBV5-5	TGTGCCAGCAGCTTGGTTGAGAATCAGCCCCAGCATTTT	CASSLVENQPQHF
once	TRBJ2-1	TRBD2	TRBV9	TGTGCCAGCAGCACCCCTCGGGGGGGTACCTATGAGCAGTTCTTC	CASSTPRGGTYEQFF
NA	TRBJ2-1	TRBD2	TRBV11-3	TGTGCCAGCAGCTTATATAGCGGGGTTGAGCAGTTCTTC	CASSLYSGVEQFF
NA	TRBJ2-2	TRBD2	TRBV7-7	TGTGCTAGCAGCTTAGTTGCGGGGGGCGGCACCGGGGAGCTGTTTTTT	CASSLVAGGGTGELFF
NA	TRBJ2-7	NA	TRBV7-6	TGTGCCAGCGCCCAGCGGTGGCAGGCCCCGTCTGGTGAGCAGTACTTC	CASAQRWQAPSGEQYF
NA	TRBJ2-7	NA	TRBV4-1	TGCGCCAGCAGCCAAGATCCGGGCTCCTACGAGCAGTACTTC	CASSQDPGSYEQYF
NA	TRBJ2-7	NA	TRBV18	TGTGCCAGCTCACGCGGAGTGGGTGGCTACGAGCAGTACTTC	CASSRGVGGYEQYF
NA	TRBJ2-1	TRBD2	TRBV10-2	TGCGCCAGCCTAGCGGTCTCCTACAATGAGCAGTTCTTC	CASLAVSYNEQFF
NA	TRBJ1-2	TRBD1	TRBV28	TGTGCCAGCAGTTCGGGCTTCAGGGGGCTGGGCTACACCTTC	CASSSGFRGLGYTF
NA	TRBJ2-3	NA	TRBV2	TGTGCCAGCAGACAACAGTTTAGCACAGATACGCAGTATTTT	CASRQQFSTDTQYF
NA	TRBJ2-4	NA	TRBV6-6	TGTGCCAGCAGTTATGGTAGGGGCCAGGACCGTGACATTCAGTACTTC	CASSYGRGQDRDIQYF
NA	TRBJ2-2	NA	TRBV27	TGTGCCAGCAGTTTATCCGGACTGTACCGGGAGCTGTTTTTT	CASSLSGLYRELFF
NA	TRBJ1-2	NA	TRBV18	TGTGCCAGCTCACCACCGAGGAGGACTGGTGACGGCTACACCTTC	CASSPPRRTGDGYTF
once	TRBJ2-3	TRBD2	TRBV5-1	TGCGCCAGCAGCTTACGCAGAACTAGCGGGAGAGATACGCAGTATTTT	CASSLRRTSGRDTQYF
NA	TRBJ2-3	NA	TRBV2	TGTGCCAGCAGTGAAGCGCTGGCTAGTCGCCAGTATTTT	CASSEALASRQYF
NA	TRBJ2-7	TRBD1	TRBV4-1	TGCGCCAGCAGCCATTCGACAGGGGGGAACTACGAGCAGTACTTC	CASSHSTGGNYEQYF
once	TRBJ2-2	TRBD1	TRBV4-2	TGTGCCAGCAGCCAAGCCCAATGGACAGGGGGCGCCAACACCGGGGAGCTGTTTTTT	CASSQAQWTGGANTGELFF
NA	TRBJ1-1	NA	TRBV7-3	TGTGCCAGCAGCGATGGGGCCCCGACTGAAGCTTTCTTT	CASSDGAPTEAFF